This T cell receptor (beta chain) stems from a study of lymphopenia after photon versus proton radiotherapy. Findings of the study overall: Under photons, naive T cells and diversity fell while effector/memory populations rose. After lymphocyte nadir, photon-treated repertoires showed oligoclonal expansion, especially CD8+ Temra. Post-nadir TCR diversity decline inversely tracked overall survival among those who died.

Germline lookup yields CDR1 SGHTA and CDR2 FQGNSA. Trimming pared 2 bases from V and 2 bases from J, leaving 13 bases between. This CDR3 spans 15 amino acids. To note about this clone: No antigen is known for it. The sample holds other DNA sequences that translate to the same CDR3.

Sequenced by immunoSEQ multiplex PCR; TCRdb stores in-frame clones only, minus some. The sample contains roughly 58,000 clones, 75% to 90% of which appear only once. The input for sequencing was peripheral blood, taken from a patient treated with proton-based radiotherapy. The rearrangement joins TRBV7-2 to TRBJ2-7; D not certain. The receptor comes from an elderly man with esophageal cancer. The CDR3 DNA is TGTGCCAGCAGCTTAACCCGGGCCTCCACCTACGAGCAGTACTTC. This codes for CASSLTRASTYEQYF.